This T cell receptor (beta chain) was captured in a study of blood T cell repertoires in COVID-19. Study background: There were acute and convalescent COVID-19 samples, and they came from the United States, Italy and Spain. The analysed material was cDNA or gDNA that came from T cells, B-cell-depleted T cells, or PBMCs.

In the authors' workflow: Amplification of reference gene primers provided the estimated nucleated cell counts. TCRdb's table, derived via immunoSEQ multiplex PCR, lists solely in-frame clones and lacks some. The D gene and trimming were derived from the DNA, and the V and J assignments and clone size from that table. This sample has approximately 71,000 clones, with about nine tenths found just once. Germline CDR1 MNHNY, CDR2 SVGAGI (reference sequence). J lost 7 bases, V lost 6 bases, and 10 bases had no gene match. The CDR3 extends over 16 amino acids. This clonotype originated in a human donor in a cohort sampled during active COVID-19. The gene calls are TRBV6-6 and TRBJ2-1; 12 bases align to TRBD1. Sequencing was carried out using peripheral blood. The CDR3 DNA reads TGTGCCAGCAGCTACGGGGGACAGGGGGCTGGGAATGAGCAGTTCTTC. Translating it yields CASSYGGQGAGNEQFF.